The 13 T cell receptor beta chains given below trace back to one sample, sequenced in a study of blood T cells in healthy people across ages. The use of a sample-barcoded 5' primer and a J-beta primer mix characterized a second PCR of 7 to 11 cycles. Each CDR3 protein gets one entry after TCRdb re-called the 5' RACE reads with MiXCR. There are roughly 1,500,000 distinct CDR3 sequences in the sample; about 31% occur only once, and approximately 11% lies in the top ten. The source material was blood. These receptors were obtained from a woman aged 25 to 39 in good health.

Only a few counts were recorded for this clonotype. The chain is built from TRBV6-1 and TRBJ1-5, with D hard to call. The CDR3 contains 13 residues. The V gene lost 7 bases and the J gene lost 4 bases, with 11 bases spanning the gap. Germline V gives CDR1 MNHNS, CDR2 SASEGT. The CDR3 coding sequence is TGTGCCAGCAAGCTGACATCTAATCAGCCCCAGCATTTT. Amino acid sequence: CASKLTSNQPQHF.

This clonotype was found a few times. The genes are TRBV9 and TRBJ2-5; unclear D gene. Trimming left V 0 bases short and J 5 bases short, with 14 bases between. There are 15 residues in the CDR3. CDR1 and CDR2 (germline): SGDLS, YYNGEE. The CDR3 sequence: CASSVDGVPRETQYF. The CDR3 DNA is TGTGCCAGCAGCGTAGACGGAGTCCCCCGGGAGACCCAGTACTTC.

As regards this clonotype: This may stem from a read error, because a much larger clone lies one nucleotide away. The chain links TRBV27 to TRBJ1-1; 9 positions agree with TRBD1. J lost 3 bases, V lost 6 bases, and 8 bases had no gene match. Per germline, CDR1 MNHEY and CDR2 SMNVEV (reference sequence). This CDR3 has 15 amino acids. As DNA, the CDR3 is TGTGCCAGCAGCCCGAGGACAGGGGCGGACACTGAAGCTTTCTTT. It translates to CASSPRTGADTEAFF.

The chain has TRBV27 and TRBJ2-1; 7 nucleotides align to TRBD1. The CDR3 extends over 14 amino acids. Germline V CDR1 and CDR2: MNHEY, SMNVEV (reference sequence). The V gene end was trimmed by 6 bases and the J gene end by 6 bases; junction bases not matched to a gene: 8. Written as DNA, the CDR3 is TGTGCCAGCAGACGACAGGGCACTCCCAATGAGCAGTTCTTC. This codes for CASRRQGTPNEQFF.

A word on this clonotype: This may come from a read error, since a much larger clone is one base off. The chain is built from TRBV7-9 and TRBJ2-1; no definite D call. The CDR3 sequence is 12 residues long. In germline, CDR1 is SEHNR, CDR2 FQNEAQ (reference sequence). The chain's CDR3 is CACSHPSGEQFF. CDR3 bases: TGTGCCTGCAGCCACCCCAGTGGCGAGCAGTTCTTC.

Of note for this clonotype: An end of the junction differs from the germline gene, which may be a read error. The chain combines TRBV4-1 with TRBJ2-6, with D perhaps assigned TRBD1 or TRBD2 (5 bases each). From germline, CDR1 is MGHRA and CDR2 YSYEKL. CDR3 length: 16 residues. The CDR3 protein is CASSQDGGSGANILTF. CDR3 coding DNA: TGCGCCAGCAGCCAAGATGGGGGATCTGGGGCCAACATCCTGACTTTC.

Notes on this clonotype: Mismatch with germline at one junction end may stem from a read error. The rearrangement uses TRBV5-1 and TRBJ2-1; 9 bases align to TRBD2. In germline, CDR1 is SGHRS, CDR2 YFSETQ. This CDR3 has 17 residues. CDR3 bases: TGCGCCAGCAGCTGGGGCTTAGCGGGAGTTTCCTACAATGAGCGGTTCTTC. Its protein is CASSWGLAGVSYNERFF.

The chain links TRBV5-1 to TRBJ2-5, with D possibly matching TRBD2 (5 bases). Germline CDR1 SGHRS, CDR2 YFSETQ. This CDR3 spans 15 amino acids. Trimming removed 4 bases from V and 3 bases from J, with 16 bases in between. This CDR3 reads CASSPLRGAEETQYF. CDR3 DNA sequence: TGCGCCAGCAGCCCCCTCCGCGGAGCGGAAGAGACCCAGTACTTC.

In this sample, this clonotype turned up a few times. The chain combines TRBV20-1 with TRBJ1-1; D ambiguous. Germline-derived CDR1 and CDR2 are DFQATT and SNEGSKA (reference sequence). The CDR3 contains 14 residues. V was clipped by 5 bases and J by 0 bases, with 13 bases between them. CDR3 sequence (DNA): TGCAGTGCTCGAAAGGCGCAGTTGAACACTGAAGCTTTCTTT. Translated, it gives CSARKAQLNTEAFF.

CDR3 in amino acids: CASSQEGSGEDEDTQYF. The DNA for the CDR3 is TGTGCCAGCAGCCAAGAGGGGAGCGGGGAAGATGAAGATACGCAGTATTTT. The chain couples TRBV4-2 to TRBJ2-3; 7 positions agree with TRBD2. Germline loops: CDR1 LGHNA, CDR2 YNFKEQ. The length of the CDR3 is 17 residues. The V segment lost 0 bases and the J segment 5 bases; nucleotides outside the gene matches: 11.

The table lists this clonotype with a count of one. One base away lies a much larger clone, so this may be a sequencing read error. The rearrangement uses TRBV12-3 or TRBV12-4 and TRBJ1-2; perhaps TRBD1 as D (5 bases). CDR3 length: 13 amino acids. Trimming removed 6 bases from V and 8 bases from J, with 16 bases in between. The CDR3 nucleotides are TGTGCCAGCAGCATGGCATTATGGGGCGGCTACACCTTC. Its protein product is CASSMALWGGYTF.

The chain combines TRBV4-2 with TRBJ2-7; 7 bases map to TRBD1. Germline loops: CDR1 LGHNA, CDR2 YNFKEQ. The CDR3 contains 16 residues. J lost 4 bases, V lost 0 bases, and 9 bases had no gene match. The CDR3 spells CASSQDKGTDDYEQYF. In nucleotides, the CDR3 is TGTGCCAGCAGCCAAGATAAGGGGACAGATGATTACGAGCAGTACTTC.

This clonotype has only one observation. The chain uses TRBV10-2 and TRBJ1-6; D might be TRBD1 (5 bases). Germline loops: CDR1 WSHSY, CDR2 SAAADI. There are 15 residues in the CDR3. Trimming stripped 8 bases from V and 5 bases from J, with 16 bases between. In DNA, the CDR3 is TGCGCCAGCCTTAGCCGGGACTCTAATAATTCACCCCTCCACTTT. Protein sequence: CASLSRDSNNSPLHF.